The clone carrying this T cell receptor beta chain came up a few times. Its antigen is as yet unknown. These data originate in a study of T-cell reconstitution after alpha-beta-depleted transplantation in children. Findings and caveats of the study: There were reportedly several hundred expanded graft clones from which alpha-beta T cells came about two months after transplant. Once a year had passed after transplant, T-cell counts and diversity came mostly from newly produced T cells. From surviving recipient T cells and thymic progenitors came the high day-60 TCRbeta diversity observed in some patients.

TCRbeta library preparation incorporated unique molecular identifiers. TCRdb fed the PCR reads into MiXCR, producing one record per CDR3 protein. The data contain over 200,000 distinct CDR3 sequences, around a sixth of them singletons. V was shortened by 5 bases and J by 5 bases, with 21 bases between the two germline ends. This CDR3 spans 15 amino acids. The V gene's germline CDR1 is DFQATT and CDR2 SNEGSKA (reference sequence). V usage is TRBV20-1 and J usage is TRBJ2-5; possibly TRBD1 for D (6 bases). This clonotype was sampled from a male patient aged 2-15 years who had a stem cell transplant for acute lymphoblastic leukemia, so the T cells may come from the graft donor. Sequenced material: PBMCs, mostly from graft donor cells, taken 360 days after TCRalphabeta/CD19-depleted stem cell transplant. CDR3 protein: CSARPPGASEETQYF. As DNA, the CDR3 is TGCAGTGCTCGGCCCCCAGGGGCGTCGGAGGAGACCCAGTACTTC.